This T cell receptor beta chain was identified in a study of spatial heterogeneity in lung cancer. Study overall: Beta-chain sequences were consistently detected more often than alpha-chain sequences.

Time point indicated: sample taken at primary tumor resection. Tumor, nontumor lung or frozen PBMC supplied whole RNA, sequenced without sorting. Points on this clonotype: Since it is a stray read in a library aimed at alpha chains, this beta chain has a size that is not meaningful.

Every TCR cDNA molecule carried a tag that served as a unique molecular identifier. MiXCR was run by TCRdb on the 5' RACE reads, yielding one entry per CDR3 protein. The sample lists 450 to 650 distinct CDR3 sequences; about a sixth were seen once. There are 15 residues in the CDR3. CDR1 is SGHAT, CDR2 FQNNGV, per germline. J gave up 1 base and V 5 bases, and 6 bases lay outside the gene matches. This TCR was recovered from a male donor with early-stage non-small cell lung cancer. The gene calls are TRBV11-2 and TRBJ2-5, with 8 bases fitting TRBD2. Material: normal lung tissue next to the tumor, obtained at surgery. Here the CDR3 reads CASSPRAGGQETQYF. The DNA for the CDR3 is TGTGCCAGCAGCCCTAGGGCGGGGGGCCAAGAGACCCAGTACTTC.